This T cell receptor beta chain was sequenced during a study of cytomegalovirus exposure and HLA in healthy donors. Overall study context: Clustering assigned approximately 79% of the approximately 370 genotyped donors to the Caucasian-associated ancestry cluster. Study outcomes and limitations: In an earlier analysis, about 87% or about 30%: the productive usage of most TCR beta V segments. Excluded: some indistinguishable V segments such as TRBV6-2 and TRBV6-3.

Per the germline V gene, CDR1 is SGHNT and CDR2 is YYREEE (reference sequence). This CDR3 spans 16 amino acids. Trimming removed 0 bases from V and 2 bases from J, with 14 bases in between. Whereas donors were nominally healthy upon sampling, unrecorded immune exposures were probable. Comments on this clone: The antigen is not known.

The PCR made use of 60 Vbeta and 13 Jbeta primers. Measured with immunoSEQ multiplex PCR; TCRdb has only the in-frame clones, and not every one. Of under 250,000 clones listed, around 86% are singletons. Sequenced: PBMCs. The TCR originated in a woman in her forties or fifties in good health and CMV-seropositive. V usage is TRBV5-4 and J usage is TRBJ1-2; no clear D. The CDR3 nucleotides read TGTGCCAGCAGCTTGGCCGGCGTTGGCGGCAACTATGGCTACACCTTC. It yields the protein CASSLAGVGGNYGYTF. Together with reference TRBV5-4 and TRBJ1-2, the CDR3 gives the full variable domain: ETGVTQSPTHLIKTRGQQVTLRCSSQSGHNTVSWYQQALGQGPQFIFQYYREEENGRGNFPPRFSGLQFPNYSSELNVNALELDDSALYLCASSLAGVGGNYGYTFGSGTRLTVV.